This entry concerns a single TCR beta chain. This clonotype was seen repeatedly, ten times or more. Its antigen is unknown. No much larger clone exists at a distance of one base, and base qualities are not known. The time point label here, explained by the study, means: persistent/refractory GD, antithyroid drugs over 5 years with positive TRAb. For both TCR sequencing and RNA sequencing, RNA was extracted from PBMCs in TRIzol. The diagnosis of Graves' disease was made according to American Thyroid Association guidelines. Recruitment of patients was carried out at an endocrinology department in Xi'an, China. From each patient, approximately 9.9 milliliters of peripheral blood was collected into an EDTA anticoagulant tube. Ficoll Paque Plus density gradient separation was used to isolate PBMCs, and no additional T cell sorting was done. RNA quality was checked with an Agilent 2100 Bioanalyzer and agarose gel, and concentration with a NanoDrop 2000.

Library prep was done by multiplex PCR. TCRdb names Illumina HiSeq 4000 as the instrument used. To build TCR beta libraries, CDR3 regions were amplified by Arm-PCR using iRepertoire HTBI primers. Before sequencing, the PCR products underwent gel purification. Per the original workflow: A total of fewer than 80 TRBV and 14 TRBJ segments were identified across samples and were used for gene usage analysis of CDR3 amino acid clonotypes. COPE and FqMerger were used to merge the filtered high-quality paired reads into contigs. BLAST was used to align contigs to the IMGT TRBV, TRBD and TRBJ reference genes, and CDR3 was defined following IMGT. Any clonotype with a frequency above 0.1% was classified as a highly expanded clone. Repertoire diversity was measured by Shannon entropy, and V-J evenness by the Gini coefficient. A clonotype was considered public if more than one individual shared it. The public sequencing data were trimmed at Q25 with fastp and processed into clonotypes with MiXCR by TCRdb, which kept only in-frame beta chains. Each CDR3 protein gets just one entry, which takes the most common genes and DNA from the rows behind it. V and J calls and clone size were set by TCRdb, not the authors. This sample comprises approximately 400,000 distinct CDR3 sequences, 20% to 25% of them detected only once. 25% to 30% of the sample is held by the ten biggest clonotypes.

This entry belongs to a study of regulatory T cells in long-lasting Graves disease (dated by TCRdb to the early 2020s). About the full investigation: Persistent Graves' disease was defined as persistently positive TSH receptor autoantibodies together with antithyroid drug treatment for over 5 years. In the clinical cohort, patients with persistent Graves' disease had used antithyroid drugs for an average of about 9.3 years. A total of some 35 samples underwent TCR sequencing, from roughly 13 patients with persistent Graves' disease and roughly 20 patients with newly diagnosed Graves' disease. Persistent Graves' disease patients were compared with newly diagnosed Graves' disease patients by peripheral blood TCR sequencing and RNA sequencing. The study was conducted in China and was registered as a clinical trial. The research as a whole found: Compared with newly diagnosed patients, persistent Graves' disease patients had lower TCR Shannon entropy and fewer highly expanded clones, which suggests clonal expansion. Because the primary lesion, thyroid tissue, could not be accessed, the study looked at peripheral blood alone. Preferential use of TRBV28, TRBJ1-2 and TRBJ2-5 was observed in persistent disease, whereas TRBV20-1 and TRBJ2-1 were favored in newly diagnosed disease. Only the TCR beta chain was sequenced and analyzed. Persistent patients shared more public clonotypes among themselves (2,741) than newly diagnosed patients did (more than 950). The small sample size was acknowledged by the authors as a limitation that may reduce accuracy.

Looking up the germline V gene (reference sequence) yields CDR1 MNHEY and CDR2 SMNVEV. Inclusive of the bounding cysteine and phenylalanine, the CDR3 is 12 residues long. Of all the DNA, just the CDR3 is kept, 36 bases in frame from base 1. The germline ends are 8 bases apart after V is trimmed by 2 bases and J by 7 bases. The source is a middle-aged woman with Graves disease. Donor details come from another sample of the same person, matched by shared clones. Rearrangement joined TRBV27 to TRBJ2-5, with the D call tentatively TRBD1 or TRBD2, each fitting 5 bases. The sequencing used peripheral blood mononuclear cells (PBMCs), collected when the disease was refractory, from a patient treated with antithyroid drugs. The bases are TGTGCCAGCAGTTTACCGGGGCCGACCCAGTACTTC. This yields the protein CASSLPGPTQYF.